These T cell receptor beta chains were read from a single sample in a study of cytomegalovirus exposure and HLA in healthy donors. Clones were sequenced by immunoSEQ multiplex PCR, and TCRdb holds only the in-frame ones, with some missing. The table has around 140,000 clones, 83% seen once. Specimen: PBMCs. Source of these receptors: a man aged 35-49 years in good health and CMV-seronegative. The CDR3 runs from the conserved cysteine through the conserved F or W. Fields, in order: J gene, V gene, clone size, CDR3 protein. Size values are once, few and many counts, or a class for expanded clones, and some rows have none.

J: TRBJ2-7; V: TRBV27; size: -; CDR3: CASRGQGAYEQYF
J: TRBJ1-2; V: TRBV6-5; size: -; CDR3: CASSYSGQRYGYTF
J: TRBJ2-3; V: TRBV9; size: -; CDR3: CASSATAPGYTDTQYF
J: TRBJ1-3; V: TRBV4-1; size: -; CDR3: CASSKVAENTIYF
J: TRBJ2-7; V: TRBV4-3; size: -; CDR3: CASSQEWGHEQYF
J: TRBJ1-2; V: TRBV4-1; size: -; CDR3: CASRRVGNYGYTF
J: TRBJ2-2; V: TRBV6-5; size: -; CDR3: CASSLEGAEPPGELFF
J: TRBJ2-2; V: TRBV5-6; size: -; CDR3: CASSLKGPYTGELFF
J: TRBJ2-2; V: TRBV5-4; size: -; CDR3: CASSPGQGTTGELFF
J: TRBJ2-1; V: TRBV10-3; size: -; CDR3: CAIRAGPGQLYNEQFF
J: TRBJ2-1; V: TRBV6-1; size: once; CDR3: CASSGGGPYNEQFF
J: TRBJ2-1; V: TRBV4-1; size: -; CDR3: CASSQVGSSYNEQFF
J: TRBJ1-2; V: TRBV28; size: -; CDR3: CASRKADRGRGYTF
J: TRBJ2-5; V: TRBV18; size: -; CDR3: CASSRSGTEETQYF
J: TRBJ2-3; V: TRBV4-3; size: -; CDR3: CASSQGATGVGWTDTQYF
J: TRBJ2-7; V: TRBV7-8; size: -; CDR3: CASSLVGGTSYEQYF
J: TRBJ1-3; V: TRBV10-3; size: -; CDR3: CAISESSGFGNTIYF
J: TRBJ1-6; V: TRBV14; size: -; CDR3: CAIGGEPNSPLHF
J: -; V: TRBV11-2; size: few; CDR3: CASSLDRVARGGEQYF
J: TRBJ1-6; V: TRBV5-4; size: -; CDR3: CASSLGGPLNSPLHF
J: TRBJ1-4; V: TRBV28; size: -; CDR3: CASSLTGGNEKLFF
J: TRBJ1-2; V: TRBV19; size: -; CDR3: CASSILRGAHGYTF
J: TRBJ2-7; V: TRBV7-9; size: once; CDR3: CASSLVSTYEQYF
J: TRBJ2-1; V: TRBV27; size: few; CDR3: CASRLSGRRVYNEQFF
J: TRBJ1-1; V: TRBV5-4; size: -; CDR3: CASSLESGQGFEAFF
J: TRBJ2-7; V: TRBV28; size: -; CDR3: CASSFPPGTKLF
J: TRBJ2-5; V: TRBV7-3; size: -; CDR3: CASSLGVGQGGPQYF
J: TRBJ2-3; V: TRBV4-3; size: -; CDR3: CASSPRTSGGEVDTQYF
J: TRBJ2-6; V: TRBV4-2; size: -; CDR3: CASSQGGGSRGANVLTF
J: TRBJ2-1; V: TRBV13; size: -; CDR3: CASSFPSASSYNEQFF
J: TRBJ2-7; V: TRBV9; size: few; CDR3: CASSSTGREQYF
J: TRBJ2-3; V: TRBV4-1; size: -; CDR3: CASSQDWSNTDTQYF